The 15 T cell receptor beta chains given below trace back to one sample, sequenced in a study of blood T cell repertoires in COVID-19. The repertoire was sequenced with immunoSEQ multiplex PCR; TCRdb's copy has only in-frame clones and lacks some. This sample has under 200,000 clones, with more than 70% found just once. Sequencing was carried out using PBMCs or T cells enriched from blood (not recorded which). These receptors were obtained from a man aged 60-69 years who had recovered from COVID-19.

The V call is TRBV24-1, the J call TRBJ1-6; TRBD1 agrees at 8 bases. The CDR3 has 19 residues. The germline V gene has CDR1 KGHDR and CDR2 SFDVKD. Germline trimming cut 5 bases from V and 0 bases from J; bases unmatched to any gene: 11. CDR3 in amino acids: CATSGGQGAVSSYNSPLHF. The CDR3 DNA follows: TGTGCCACCAGTGGAGGGCAGGGGGCAGTTAGCTCCTATAATTCACCCCTCCACTTT.

Note on this clone: Distinct nucleotide sequences in the sample also encode this CDR3. This chain links TRBV19 with TRBJ1-2, with 8 nucleotides matching TRBD1. With 5 bases clipped from V and 8 bases from J, the junction kept 4 bases outside the gene matches. Germline-derived CDR1 and CDR2 are LNHDA and SQIVND (reference sequence). The CDR3 contains 12 residues. CDR3 sequence reads: CASSQGARGYTF. In DNA, the CDR3 is TGTGCCAGTAGTCAGGGGGCGCGCGGCTACACCTTC.

This chain joins TRBV5-1 and TRBJ2-2, with a tentative D call TRBD2 (5 bases). The CDR3 covers 16 residues. V gave up 2 bases and J gave up 2 bases, with 13 bases separating them. In germline, CDR1 is SGHRS, CDR2 YFSETQ. The CDR3 DNA reads as TGCGCCAGCAGCTTTACGGCTAGCCTTAACACCGGGGAGCTGTTTTTT. Translation gives CASSFTASLNTGELFF.

The chain carries TRBV7-6 and TRBJ2-1; tentative D call: TRBD2 (7 bases). V was trimmed by 5 bases and J by 9 bases, leaving 20 bases between them. The CDR3 has 15 residues. Germline loops: CDR1 SGHVS, CDR2 FNYEAQ. Here the CDR3 DNA reads TGTGCCAGCAGCCGAGCTAGGGGGGGAGGAGTTGAGCAGTTCTTC. It is translated as CASSRARGGGVEQFF.

V is TRBV7-8 and J is TRBJ2-2; the D gene is possibly TRBD2 (5 bases). V was clipped by 2 bases and J by 0 bases, with 10 bases between them. Germline V gene sequence: CDR1 SGHVS, CDR2 FQNEAQ. This CDR3 region has 16 residues. CDR3 in amino acids: CASSLYAGTNTGELFF. The DNA of the CDR3 is TGTGCCAGCAGCTTATACGCCGGGACGAACACCGGGGAGCTGTTTTTT.

CDR3 residues: CALQRNTEAFF. The DNA of the CDR3 is TGTGCCTTACAGAGAAACACTGAAGCTTTCTTT. The chain links TRBV30 to TRBJ1-1; the D is unclear. Germline assignment: CDR1 GTSNPN and CDR2 SVGIG (reference sequence). The CDR3 has 11 residues. V lost 7 bases, J lost 2 bases, and 8 bases lay in between.

This clone was counted a few times. CDR3 DNA: TGCAGTGCGATGACAGGCACAGAAGCTTTCTTT. Protein: CSAMTGTEAFF. The chain uses TRBV20-1 and TRBJ1-1; possible D gene TRBD1, 6 bases. The CDR3 totals 11 residues. V was cut by 6 bases and J by 8 bases, with 13 bases left in between. Germline CDR1 and CDR2: DFQATT and SNEGSKA (reference sequence).

J is TRBJ2-1 and V is TRBV5-4, with TRBD1 matching 11 bases. Germline CDR1 is SGHNT and CDR2 is YYREEE (reference sequence). The V segment lost 2 bases and the J segment 5 bases; nucleotides outside the gene matches: 3. The length of the CDR3 is 15 residues. CDR3 protein: CASSFGQGANNEQFF. The DNA for the CDR3 is TGTGCCAGCAGCTTTGGACAGGGGGCCAACAATGAGCAGTTCTTC.

The gene calls are TRBV7-2 and TRBJ2-5; D is unresolved. V shed 1 base and J shed 5 bases, with 5 bases lying between them. Germline V gene lookup returns CDR1 SGHTA and CDR2 FQGNSA. The CDR3 loop spans 12 amino acids. The CDR3 sequence is CASSLVLETQYF. Written as DNA, the CDR3 is TGTGCCAGCAGCTTAGTTCTGGAGACCCAGTACTTC.

The chain joins TRBV24-1 to TRBJ1-2, with 9 bases fitting TRBD1. The germline gives CDR1 KGHDR, CDR2 SFDVKD. This CDR3 is built from 16 residues. With 3 bases clipped from V and 4 bases from J, the junction kept 8 bases outside the gene matches. CDR3 DNA: TGTGCCACCAGTGATAGGACAGGGGCGATGGGCTATGGCTACACCTTC. Translation gives CATSDRTGAMGYGYTF.

This chain uses TRBV19 with TRBJ2-1, with 10 bases fitting TRBD2. J was trimmed by 6 bases and V by 5 bases; bases with no gene match: 7. CDR1 and CDR2 (germline): LNHDA, SQIVND (reference sequence). This CDR3 comprises 15 residues. CDR3 amino acids: CASSETSGPGNEQFF. CDR3 coding DNA: TGTGCCAGTAGTGAGACTAGCGGGCCGGGCAATGAGCAGTTCTTC.

The chain uses TRBV7-3 and TRBJ1-1; 7 bases are a match to TRBD1. CDR1 is SGHTA and CDR2 is FQGTGA in the germline V gene. Trimming took 5 bases from V and 4 from J; bases not matched to a gene: 4. This CDR3 is 13 amino acids long. CDR3 in amino acids: CASSLGQSTEAFF. The CDR3, as DNA: TGTGCCAGCAGCCTGGGACAGTCCACTGAAGCTTTCTTT.

The V call is TRBV7-9, the J call TRBJ1-6, with 8 bases aligning to TRBD1. CDR3 length equals 14 residues. The V gene end was trimmed by 6 bases and the J gene end by 10 bases; junction bases not matched to a gene: 8. In germline, CDR1 is SEHNR, CDR2 FQNEAQ (reference sequence). DNA of the CDR3: TGTGCCAGCAGTTTTGGACAGGGTGGGTCACCCCTCCACTTT. As protein: CASSFGQGGSPLHF.

J is TRBJ2-7 and V is TRBV20-1, with 8 bases lining up with TRBD1. The germline V gene has CDR1 DFQATT and CDR2 SNEGSKA (reference sequence). This CDR3 has 11 residues. The chain's CDR3 is CSQPRGREQYF. The CDR3 coding sequence is TGCAGCCAACCCAGGGGGCGCGAGCAGTACTTC.

The J gene is TRBJ2-7, the V gene TRBV2; 10 positions match TRBD1. The V and J ends lost 5 bases and 4 bases, in that order; junction bases with no gene match: 8. Germline CDR1 is SNHLY and CDR2 is FYNNEI. The CDR3 is made up of 15 amino acids. In DNA, the CDR3 is TGTGCCAGCAGTAACCGTGGACAGGGGGATTACGAGCAGTACTTC. Its protein is CASSNRGQGDYEQYF.